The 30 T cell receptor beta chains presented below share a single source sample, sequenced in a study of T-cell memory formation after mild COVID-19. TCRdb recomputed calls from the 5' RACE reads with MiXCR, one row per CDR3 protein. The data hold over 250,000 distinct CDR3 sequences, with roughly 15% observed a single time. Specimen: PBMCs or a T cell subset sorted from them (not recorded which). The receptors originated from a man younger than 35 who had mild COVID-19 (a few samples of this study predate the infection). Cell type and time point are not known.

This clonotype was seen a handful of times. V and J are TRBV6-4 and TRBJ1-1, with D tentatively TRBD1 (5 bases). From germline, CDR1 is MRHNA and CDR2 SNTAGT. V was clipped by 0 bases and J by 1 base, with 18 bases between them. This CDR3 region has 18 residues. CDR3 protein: CASSDSGATVTENTEAFF. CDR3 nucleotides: TGTGCCAGCAGTGACTCCGGCGCGACAGTCACAGAGAACACTGAAGCTTTCTTT.

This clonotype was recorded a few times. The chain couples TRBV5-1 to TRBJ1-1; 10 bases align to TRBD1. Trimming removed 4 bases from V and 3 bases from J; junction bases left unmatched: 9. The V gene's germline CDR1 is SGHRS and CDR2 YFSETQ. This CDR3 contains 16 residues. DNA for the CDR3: TGCGCCAGCAGCCCGGGAAGACAGGGGGCGGACACTGAAGCTTTCTTT. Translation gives CASSPGRQGADTEAFF.

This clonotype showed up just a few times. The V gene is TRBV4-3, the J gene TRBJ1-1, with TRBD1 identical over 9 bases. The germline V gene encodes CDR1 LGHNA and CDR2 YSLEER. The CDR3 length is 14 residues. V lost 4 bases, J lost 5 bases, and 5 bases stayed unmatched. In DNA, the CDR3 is TGCGCCAGCAGCCGGGACAGGGCGGCGACTGAAGCTTTCTTT. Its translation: CASSRDRAATEAFF.

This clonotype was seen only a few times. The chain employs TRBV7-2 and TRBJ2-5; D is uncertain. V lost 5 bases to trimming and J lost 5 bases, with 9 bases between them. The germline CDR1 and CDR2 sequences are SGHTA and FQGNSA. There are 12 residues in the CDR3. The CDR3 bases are TGTGCCAGCAGCACCGATTCGGAGACCCAGTACTTC. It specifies CASSTDSETQYF.

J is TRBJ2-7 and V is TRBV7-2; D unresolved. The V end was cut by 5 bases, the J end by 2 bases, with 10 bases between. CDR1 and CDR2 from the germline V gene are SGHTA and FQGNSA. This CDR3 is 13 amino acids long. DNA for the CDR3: TGTGCCAGCAGCCAAACACCGCCCTACGAGCAGTACTTC. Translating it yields CASSQTPPYEQYF. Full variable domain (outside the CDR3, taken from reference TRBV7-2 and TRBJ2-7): GAGVSQSPSNKVTEKGKDVELRCDPISGHTALYWYRQSLGQGLEFLIYFQGNSAPDKSGLPSDRFSAERTGGSVSTLTIQRTQQEDSAVYLCASSQTPPYEQYFGPGTRLTVT.

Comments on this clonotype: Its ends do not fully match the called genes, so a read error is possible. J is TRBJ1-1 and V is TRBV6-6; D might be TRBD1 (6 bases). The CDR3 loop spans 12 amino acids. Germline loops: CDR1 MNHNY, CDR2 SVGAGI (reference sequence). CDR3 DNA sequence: TGTGCCAGCAGTGACTCGTGGACAGCAGCACTCTTT. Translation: CASSDSWTAALF.

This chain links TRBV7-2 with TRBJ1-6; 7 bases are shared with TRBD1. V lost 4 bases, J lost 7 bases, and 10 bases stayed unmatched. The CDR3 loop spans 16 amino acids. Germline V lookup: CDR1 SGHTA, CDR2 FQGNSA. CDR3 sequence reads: CASSSPPTGRNSPLHF. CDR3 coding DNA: TGTGCCAGCAGCTCACCTCCGACAGGGAGGAATTCACCCCTCCACTTT.

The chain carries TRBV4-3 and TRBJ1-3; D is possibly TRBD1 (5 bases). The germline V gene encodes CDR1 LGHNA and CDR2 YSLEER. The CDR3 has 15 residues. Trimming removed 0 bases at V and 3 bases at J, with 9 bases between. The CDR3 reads CASSQDGAYGNTIYF. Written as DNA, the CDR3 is TGCGCCAGCAGCCAAGACGGGGCTTATGGAAACACCATATATTTT.

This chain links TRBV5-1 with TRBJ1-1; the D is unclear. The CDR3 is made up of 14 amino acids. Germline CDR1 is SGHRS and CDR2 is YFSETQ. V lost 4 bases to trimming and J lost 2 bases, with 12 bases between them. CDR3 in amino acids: CASSLLPANTEAFF. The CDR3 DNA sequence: TGCGCCAGCAGCCTCCTCCCGGCTAACACTGAAGCTTTCTTT. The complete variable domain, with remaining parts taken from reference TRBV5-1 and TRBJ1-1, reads KAGVTQTPRYLIKTRGQQVTLSCSPISGHRSVSWYQQTPGQGLQFLFEYFSETQRNKGNFPGRFSGRQFSNSRSEMNVSTLELGDSALYLCASSLLPANTEAFFGQGTRLTVV.

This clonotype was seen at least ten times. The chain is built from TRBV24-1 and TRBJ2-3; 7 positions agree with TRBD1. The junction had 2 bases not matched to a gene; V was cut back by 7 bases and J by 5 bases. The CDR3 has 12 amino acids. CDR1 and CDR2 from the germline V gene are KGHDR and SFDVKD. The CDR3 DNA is TGTGCCACCAGAGGGGGCGGAGATACGCAGTATTTT. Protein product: CATRGGGDTQYF.

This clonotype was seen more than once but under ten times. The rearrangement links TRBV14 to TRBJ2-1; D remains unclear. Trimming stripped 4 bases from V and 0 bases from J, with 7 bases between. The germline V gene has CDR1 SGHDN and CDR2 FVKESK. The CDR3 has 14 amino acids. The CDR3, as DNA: TGTGCCAGCAGCCCCCCGGTCTCCTACAATGAGCAGTTCTTC. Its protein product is CASSPPVSYNEQFF.

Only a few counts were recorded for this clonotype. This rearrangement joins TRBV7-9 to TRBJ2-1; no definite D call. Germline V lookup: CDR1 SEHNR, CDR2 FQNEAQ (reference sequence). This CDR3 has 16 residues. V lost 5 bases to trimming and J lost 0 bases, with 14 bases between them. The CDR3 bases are TGTGCCAGCAGCCACGCCCTCCAGAGCTCCTACAATGAGCAGTTCTTC. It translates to CASSHALQSSYNEQFF.

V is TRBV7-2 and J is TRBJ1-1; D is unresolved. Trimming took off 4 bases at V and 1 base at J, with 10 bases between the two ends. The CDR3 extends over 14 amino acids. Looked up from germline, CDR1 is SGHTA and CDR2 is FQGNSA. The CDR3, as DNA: TGTGCCAGCAGCTCCCCCCGAGCGAACACTGAAGCTTTCTTT. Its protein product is CASSSPRANTEAFF.

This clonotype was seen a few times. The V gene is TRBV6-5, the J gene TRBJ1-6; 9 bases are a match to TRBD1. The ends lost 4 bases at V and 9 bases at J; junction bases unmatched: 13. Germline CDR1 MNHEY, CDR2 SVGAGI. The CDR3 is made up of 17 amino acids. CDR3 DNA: TGTGCCAGCAGTTCTAGCAAAACCGGGACAGGGTTTTCACCCCTCCACTTT. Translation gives CASSSSKTGTGFSPLHF.

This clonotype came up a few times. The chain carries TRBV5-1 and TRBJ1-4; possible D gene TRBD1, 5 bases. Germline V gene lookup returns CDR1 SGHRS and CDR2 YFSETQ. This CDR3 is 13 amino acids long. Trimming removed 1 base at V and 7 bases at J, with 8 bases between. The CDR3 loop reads CASSLQGGEKLFF. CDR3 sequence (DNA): TGCGCCAGCAGCTTGCAGGGAGGTGAAAAACTGTTTTTT.

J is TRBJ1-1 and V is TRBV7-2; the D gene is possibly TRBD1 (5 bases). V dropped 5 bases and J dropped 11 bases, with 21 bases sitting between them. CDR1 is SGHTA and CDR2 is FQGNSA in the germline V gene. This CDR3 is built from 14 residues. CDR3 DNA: TGTGCCAGCAGCCCCAGGGACTCGGTAGTGTTGGCTTTCTTT. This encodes CASSPRDSVVLAFF. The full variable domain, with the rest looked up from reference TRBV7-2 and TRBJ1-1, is GAGVSQSPSNKVTEKGKDVELRCDPISGHTALYWYRQSLGQGLEFLIYFQGNSAPDKSGLPSDRFSAERTGGSVSTLTIQRTQQEDSAVYLCASSPRDSVVLAFFGQGTRLTVV.

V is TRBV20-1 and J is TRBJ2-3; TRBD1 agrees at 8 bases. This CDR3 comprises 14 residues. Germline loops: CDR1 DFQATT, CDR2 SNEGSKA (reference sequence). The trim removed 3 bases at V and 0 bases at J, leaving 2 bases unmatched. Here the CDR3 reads CSARGTGSTDTQYF. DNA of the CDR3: TGCAGTGCTAGGGGGACAGGTAGCACAGATACGCAGTATTTT.

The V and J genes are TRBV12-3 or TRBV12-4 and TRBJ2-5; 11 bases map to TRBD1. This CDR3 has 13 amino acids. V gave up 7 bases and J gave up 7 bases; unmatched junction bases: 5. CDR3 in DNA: TGTGCCAGCACCCCGGGACAGGGGGGGACCCAGTACTTC. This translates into CASTPGQGGTQYF.

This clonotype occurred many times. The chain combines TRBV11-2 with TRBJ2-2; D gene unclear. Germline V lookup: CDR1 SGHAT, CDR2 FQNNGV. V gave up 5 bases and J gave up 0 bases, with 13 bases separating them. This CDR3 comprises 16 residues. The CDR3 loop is CASSPRTATNTGELFF. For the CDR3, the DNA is TGTGCCAGCAGCCCGCGGACCGCAACGAACACCGGGGAGCTGTTTTTT. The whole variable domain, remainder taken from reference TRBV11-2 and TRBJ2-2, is EAGVAQSPRYKIIEKRQSVAFWCNPISGHATLYWYQQILGQGPKLLIQFQNNGVVDDSQLPKDRFSAERLKGVDSTLKIQPAKLEDSAVYLCASSPRTATNTGELFFGEGSRLTVL.

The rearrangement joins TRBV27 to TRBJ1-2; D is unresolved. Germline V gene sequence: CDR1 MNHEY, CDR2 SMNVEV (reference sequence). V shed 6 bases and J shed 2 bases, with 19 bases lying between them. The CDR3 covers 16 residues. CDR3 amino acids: CASSSPSAGSNYGYTF. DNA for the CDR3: TGTGCCAGCAGCTCCCCTTCGGCGGGGTCGAACTATGGCTACACCTTC.

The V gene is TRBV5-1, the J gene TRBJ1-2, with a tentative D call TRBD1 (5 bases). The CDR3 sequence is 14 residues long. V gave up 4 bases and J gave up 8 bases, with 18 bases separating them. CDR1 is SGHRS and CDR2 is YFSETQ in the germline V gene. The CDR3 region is CASSGRAEGNGYTF. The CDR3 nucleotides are TGCGCCAGCAGCGGCAGGGCGGAGGGCAACGGCTACACCTTC.

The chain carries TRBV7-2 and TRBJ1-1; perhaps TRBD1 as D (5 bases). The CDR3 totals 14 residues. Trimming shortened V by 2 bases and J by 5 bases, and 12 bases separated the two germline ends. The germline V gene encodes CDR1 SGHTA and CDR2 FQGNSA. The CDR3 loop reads CASSLSAGRTEAFF. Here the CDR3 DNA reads TGTGCCAGCAGCTTAAGTGCAGGGAGAACTGAAGCTTTCTTT.

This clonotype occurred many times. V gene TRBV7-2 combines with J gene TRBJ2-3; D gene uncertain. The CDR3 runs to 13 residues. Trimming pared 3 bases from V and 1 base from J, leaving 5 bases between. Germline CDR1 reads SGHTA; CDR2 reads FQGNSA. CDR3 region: CASSFSGTDTQYF. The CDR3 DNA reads TGTGCCAGCAGCTTCTCTGGCACAGATACGCAGTATTTT.

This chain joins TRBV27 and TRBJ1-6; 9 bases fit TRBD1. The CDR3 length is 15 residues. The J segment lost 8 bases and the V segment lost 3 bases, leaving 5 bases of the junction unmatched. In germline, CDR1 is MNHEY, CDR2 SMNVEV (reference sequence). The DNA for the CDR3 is TGTGCCAGCAGTTTCCACAGGGGGCCGGATTCACCCCTCCACTTT. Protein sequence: CASSFHRGPDSPLHF.

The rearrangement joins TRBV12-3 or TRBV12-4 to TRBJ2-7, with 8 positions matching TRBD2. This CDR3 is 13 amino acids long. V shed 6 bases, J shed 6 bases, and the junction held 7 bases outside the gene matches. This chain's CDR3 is CASSPGLVSEQYF. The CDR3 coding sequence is TGTGCCAGCAGCCCGGGACTAGTGAGCGAGCAGTACTTC.

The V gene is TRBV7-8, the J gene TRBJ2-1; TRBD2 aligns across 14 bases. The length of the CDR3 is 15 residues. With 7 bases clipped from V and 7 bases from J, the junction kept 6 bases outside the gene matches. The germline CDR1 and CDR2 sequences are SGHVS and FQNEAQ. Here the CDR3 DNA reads TGTGCCAGCACCCCGACTAGCGGGGGGGCGAATGAGCAGTTCTTC. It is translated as CASTPTSGGANEQFF.

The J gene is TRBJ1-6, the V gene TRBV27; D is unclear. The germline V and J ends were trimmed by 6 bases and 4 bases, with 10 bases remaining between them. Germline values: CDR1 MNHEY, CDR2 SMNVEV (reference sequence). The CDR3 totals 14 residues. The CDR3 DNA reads TGTGCCAGCAGGGTCGGGGATTATAATTCACCCCTCCACTTT. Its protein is CASRVGDYNSPLHF.

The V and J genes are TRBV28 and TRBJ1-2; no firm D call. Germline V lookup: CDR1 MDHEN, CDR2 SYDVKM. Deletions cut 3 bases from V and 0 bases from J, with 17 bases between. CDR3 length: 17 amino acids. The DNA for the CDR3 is TGTGCCAGCAGTTTCTCTGACGTCCCCGGGGCTAACTATGGCTACACCTTC. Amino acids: CASSFSDVPGANYGYTF.

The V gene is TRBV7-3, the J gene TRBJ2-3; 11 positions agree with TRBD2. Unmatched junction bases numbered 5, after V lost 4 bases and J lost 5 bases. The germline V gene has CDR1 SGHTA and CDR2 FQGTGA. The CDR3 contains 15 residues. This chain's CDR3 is CASSWLAGGRDTQYF. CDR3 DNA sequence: TGTGCCAGCAGCTGGCTAGCGGGGGGTAGAGATACGCAGTATTTT.

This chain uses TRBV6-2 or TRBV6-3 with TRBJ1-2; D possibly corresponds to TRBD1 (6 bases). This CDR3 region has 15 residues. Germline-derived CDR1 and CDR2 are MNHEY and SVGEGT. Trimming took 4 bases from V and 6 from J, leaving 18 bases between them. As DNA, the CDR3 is TGTGCCAGCAGTTTGAGGGGGGGCCCGGTTAATGGCTACACCTTC. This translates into CASSLRGGPVNGYTF.